What follows are 19 T cell receptor beta chains derived from one specimen sequenced in a study of blood T cell repertoires in COVID-19 (dated by TCRdb to the early 2020s). The method was the immunoSEQ multiplex PCR assay. TCRdb holds this immuneACCESS table with in-frame rearrangements only. Some clones are missing; in checked studies, unresolved V genes explain under half, and the rest has no known cause. A total of roughly 260,000 clones appear in this sample, about nine tenths of them only once. The top ten hold roughly 3.9% of the sample. Sequencing was done on a sample of peripheral blood. These receptors were obtained from a man aged 55 to 70 who had recovered from COVID-19.

The V call is TRBV5-1, the J call TRBJ2-3; TRBD2 might be the D (5 bases). The CDR3 runs to 15 residues. CDR1 is SGHRS and CDR2 is YFSETQ in the germline V gene. Trimming pared 4 bases from V and 0 bases from J, leaving 12 bases between. This CDR3 is CASSLSAASTDTQYF. The DNA of the CDR3 is TGCGCCAGCAGCCTTAGCGCTGCTAGCACAGATACGCAGTATTTT.

The V gene is TRBV11-2, the J gene TRBJ2-7; weak D call: TRBD1 (6 bases). Germline CDR1 and CDR2: SGHAT and FQNNGV. V was pared by 4 bases and J by 0 bases, with 10 bases between. CDR3 length: 14 amino acids. CDR3 sequence: CASSYRDLSYEQYF. CDR3 sequence (DNA): TGTGCCAGCAGCTACAGGGATCTCTCCTACGAGCAGTACTTC.

The CDR3 sequence is CASSVIPRDSSGNTIYF. The CDR3 DNA sequence: TGTGCCAGCAGCGTGATCCCACGGGACAGCTCTGGAAACACCATATATTTT. The V call is TRBV9, the J call TRBJ1-3, with 7 bases that match TRBD1. Trimming removed 2 bases from V and 0 bases from J; junction bases left unmatched: 8. Germline CDR1 reads SGDLS; CDR2 reads YYNGEE. The CDR3 contains 17 residues. Variable domain in full (rest from reference TRBV9 and TRBJ1-3): DSGVTQTPKHLITATGQRVTLRCSPRSGDLSVYWYQQSLDQGLQFLIQYYNGEERAKGNILERFSAQQFPDLHSELNLSSLELGDSALYFCASSVIPRDSSGNTIYFGEGSWLTVV.

The chain uses TRBV9 and TRBJ1-4, with 8 bases lining up with TRBD1. V lost 0 bases, J lost 4 bases, and 2 bases stayed unmatched. The CDR3 spans 15 residues. The germline gives CDR1 SGDLS, CDR2 YYNGEE. CDR3 DNA sequence: TGTGCCAGCAGCGTAGAAGGGACAGGTAATGAAAAACTGTTTTTT. It specifies CASSVEGTGNEKLFF.

The CDR3 loop reads CASSLRLLVPNEQYF. CDR3 in DNA: TGTGCCAGCAGCTTGAGACTCCTAGTTCCGAACGAGCAGTACTTC. The genes are TRBV5-8 and TRBJ2-7, with unresolved D. The CDR3 covers 15 residues. The ends were cut back, 1 base at V and 5 bases at J, with 16 bases in the middle. The V gene's germline CDR1 is SGHTS and CDR2 YDEGEE.

The rearrangement links TRBV11-2 to TRBJ1-2; TRBD1 matches at 10 bases. V lost 1 base to trimming and J lost 7 bases; unmatched junction nucleotides: 3. The CDR3 sequence is 14 residues long. In germline, CDR1 is SGHAT, CDR2 FQNNGV. The CDR3 DNA is TGTGCCAGCAGCTTAGTGGGACAGGGGCTTGGCTACACCTTC. Translation: CASSLVGQGLGYTF.

V and J are TRBV4-1 and TRBJ1-2; weak D call: TRBD1 (6 bases). Germline V gene data show CDR1 as MGHRA and CDR2 as YSYEKL. The CDR3 sequence is 16 residues long. With 4 bases removed from V and 5 bases from J, the gap between germline ends came to 20 bases. CDR3 sequence reads: CASSPSPRGIKYGYTF. The CDR3 DNA follows: TGCGCCAGCAGCCCTAGCCCCAGGGGAATAAAGTATGGCTACACCTTC.

J is TRBJ1-5 and V is TRBV7-9; D is unresolved. V lost 8 bases and J 0 bases, leaving 11 bases between the germline ends. The germline CDR1 and CDR2 sequences are SEHNR and FQNEAQ (reference sequence). The CDR3 runs 14 residues. The CDR3 reads CASLPSGSNQPQHF. In DNA form, the CDR3 reads TGTGCCAGCCTGCCTTCCGGTAGCAATCAGCCCCAGCATTTT.

The rearrangement links TRBV19 to TRBJ2-1, with D perhaps TRBD2 (7 bases). Germline lookup yields CDR1 LNHDA and CDR2 SQIVND (reference sequence). V was clipped by 3 bases and J by 7 bases, with 19 bases between them. This CDR3 spans 16 amino acids. This CDR3 reads CASSIPSGGGGNEQFF. CDR3 in DNA: TGTGCCAGTAGTATCCCCAGTGGGGGGGGCGGGAATGAGCAGTTCTTC.

This rearrangement joins TRBV2 to TRBJ2-3, with D hard to call. Trimming cost V 2 bases and J 5 bases, with 5 bases left between them. This CDR3 is 12 amino acids long. Germline CDR1 SNHLY, CDR2 FYNNEI. The CDR3 region has the DNA TGTGCCAGCAGTGAATCCAGAGATACGCAGTATTTT. This codes for CASSESRDTQYF.

The V call is TRBV29-1, the J call TRBJ1-5; D remains ambiguous. CDR1 is SQVTM, CDR2 ANQGSEA, per germline. V was shortened by 3 bases and J by 0 bases, with 6 bases between the two germline ends. CDR3 size: 13 residues. CDR3 protein: CSVEEGSNQPQHF. In nucleotides, the CDR3 is TGCAGCGTTGAGGAGGGTAGCAATCAGCCCCAGCATTTT. The full variable domain, with the rest looked up from reference TRBV29-1 and TRBJ1-5, is SAVISQKPSRDICQRGTSLTIQCQVDSQVTMMFWYRQQPGQSLTLIATANQGSEATYESGFVIDKFPISRPNLTFSTLTVSNMSPEDSSIYLCSVEEGSNQPQHFGDGTRLSIL.

The CDR3 here is CASSLTAVGLQETQYF. CDR3 nucleotides: TGTGCCAGCAGCTTAACAGCAGTGGGGCTACAAGAGACCCAGTACTTC. The V gene is TRBV7-9, the J gene TRBJ2-5; perhaps TRBD1 as D (5 bases). V was pared by 2 bases and J by 2 bases, with 15 bases between. CDR1 SEHNR and CDR2 FQNEAQ come from the germline V gene (reference sequence). The CDR3 length is 16 residues.

This chain connects TRBV13 to TRBJ1-1; D is ambiguous. V was clipped by 8 bases and J by 6 bases, with 10 bases between them. CDR3 length equals 11 residues. Germline-derived CDR1 and CDR2 are PRHDT and FYEKMQ (reference sequence). This CDR3 is CASGEGPEAFF. Here the CDR3 DNA reads TGTGCCAGCGGAGAGGGTCCTGAAGCTTTCTTT.

The chain has TRBV30 and TRBJ2-7; 12 nucleotides align to TRBD2. The CDR3 contains 14 residues. V gave up 5 bases and J gave up 6 bases; unmatched junction bases: 8. The germline CDR1 and CDR2 sequences are GTSNPN and SVGIG (reference sequence). CDR3 coding DNA: TGTGCCTGGGCCCAATGGACTAGCGGGGTCGAGCAGTACTTC. This encodes CAWAQWTSGVEQYF.

As for this clone: At the DNA level, this CDR3 is encoded by other sequences in the same sample as well. The CDR3 spells CASSQVQGYGYTF. CDR3 DNA sequence: TGTGCCAGCAGCCAAGTTCAGGGCTATGGCTACACCTTC. This sequence joins TRBV3-1 (or the pseudogene TRBV3-2) and TRBJ1-2; D perhaps matches TRBD1 (5 bases). The CDR3 covers 13 residues. Trimming pared 1 base from V and 4 bases from J, leaving 7 bases between. Looked up from germline, CDR1 is LGHDT and CDR2 is YNNKEL (reference sequence).

This chain joins TRBV19 and TRBJ1-2; D is uncertain. Looked up from germline, CDR1 is LNHDA and CDR2 is SQIVND (reference sequence). The V end was cut by 3 bases, the J end by 3 bases, with 14 bases between. The CDR3 spans 15 residues. The CDR3 region has the DNA TGTGCCAGTAGTATTCCCCTCGGCGGATACTATGGCTACACCTTC. Protein sequence: CASSIPLGGYYGYTF.

The V gene is TRBV19, the J gene TRBJ2-7; TRBD1 is a possible D gene (8 bases). V shed 6 bases and J shed 0 bases, with 12 bases lying between them. The V gene's germline CDR1 is LNHDA and CDR2 SQIVND (reference sequence). The CDR3 loop spans 14 amino acids. As DNA, the CDR3 is TGTGCCAGTAGCACAGGGGGGGTCTCCTACGAGCAGTACTTC. This encodes CASSTGGVSYEQYF.

The gene calls are TRBV10-3 and TRBJ2-7, with TRBD2 matching over 8 bases. The CDR3 covers 16 residues. Germline V gives CDR1 ENHRY, CDR2 SYGVKD. The junction had 7 bases not matched to a gene; V was cut back by 3 bases and J by 0 bases. CDR3 amino acids: CAISEVGGGTSYEQYF. CDR3 coding DNA: TGTGCCATCAGTGAAGTTGGCGGGGGGACCTCCTACGAGCAGTACTTC.

V is TRBV2 and J is TRBJ2-3, with a tentative D call TRBD1 (7 bases). Germline CDR1 reads SNHLY; CDR2 reads FYNNEI. CDR3 length: 16 amino acids. V gave up 0 bases and J gave up 5 bases, with 15 bases separating them. The CDR3 DNA sequence: TGTGCCAGCAGTGAAGCCTATCGGAGGGGGCGAGATACGCAGTATTTT. It yields the protein CASSEAYRRGRDTQYF.